This TCR beta chain derives from a study of PD-1 blockade in classical Hodgkin lymphoma. Overall study results and limits: When set against healthy donors, newly diagnosed patients were reported to show lower baseline TCR diversity. The causes of the repertoire differences, possibly disease activity or prior therapy, remain undefined.

There was relapse after autologous stem cell transplantation in every patient, and there was variation in brentuximab vedotin exposure. Best outcomes ranged across complete response, partial response and progressive disease. Concerning this clone itself: The antigen is not known.

CDR3 length: 13 amino acids. V trimming: 3 bases; J trimming: 3 bases; junction bases outside the gene matches: 2. Germline V gene data show CDR1 as SGDLS and CDR2 as YYNGEE. Sequencing used immunoSEQ multiplex PCR; TCRdb keeps in-frame clones, though not all of them. The sample records around 70,000 clones, over 55% being singletons. V gene TRBV9 combines with J gene TRBJ1-2; 7 nucleotides align to TRBD1. The source is a human donor with classical Hodgkin lymphoma. The sample consisted of peripheral blood mononuclear cells (PBMCs), taken before the second cycle of nivolumab. CDR3 loop: CASSAQGDYGYTF. Written as DNA, the CDR3 is TGTGCCAGCAGCGCCCAGGGGGACTATGGCTACACCTTC.